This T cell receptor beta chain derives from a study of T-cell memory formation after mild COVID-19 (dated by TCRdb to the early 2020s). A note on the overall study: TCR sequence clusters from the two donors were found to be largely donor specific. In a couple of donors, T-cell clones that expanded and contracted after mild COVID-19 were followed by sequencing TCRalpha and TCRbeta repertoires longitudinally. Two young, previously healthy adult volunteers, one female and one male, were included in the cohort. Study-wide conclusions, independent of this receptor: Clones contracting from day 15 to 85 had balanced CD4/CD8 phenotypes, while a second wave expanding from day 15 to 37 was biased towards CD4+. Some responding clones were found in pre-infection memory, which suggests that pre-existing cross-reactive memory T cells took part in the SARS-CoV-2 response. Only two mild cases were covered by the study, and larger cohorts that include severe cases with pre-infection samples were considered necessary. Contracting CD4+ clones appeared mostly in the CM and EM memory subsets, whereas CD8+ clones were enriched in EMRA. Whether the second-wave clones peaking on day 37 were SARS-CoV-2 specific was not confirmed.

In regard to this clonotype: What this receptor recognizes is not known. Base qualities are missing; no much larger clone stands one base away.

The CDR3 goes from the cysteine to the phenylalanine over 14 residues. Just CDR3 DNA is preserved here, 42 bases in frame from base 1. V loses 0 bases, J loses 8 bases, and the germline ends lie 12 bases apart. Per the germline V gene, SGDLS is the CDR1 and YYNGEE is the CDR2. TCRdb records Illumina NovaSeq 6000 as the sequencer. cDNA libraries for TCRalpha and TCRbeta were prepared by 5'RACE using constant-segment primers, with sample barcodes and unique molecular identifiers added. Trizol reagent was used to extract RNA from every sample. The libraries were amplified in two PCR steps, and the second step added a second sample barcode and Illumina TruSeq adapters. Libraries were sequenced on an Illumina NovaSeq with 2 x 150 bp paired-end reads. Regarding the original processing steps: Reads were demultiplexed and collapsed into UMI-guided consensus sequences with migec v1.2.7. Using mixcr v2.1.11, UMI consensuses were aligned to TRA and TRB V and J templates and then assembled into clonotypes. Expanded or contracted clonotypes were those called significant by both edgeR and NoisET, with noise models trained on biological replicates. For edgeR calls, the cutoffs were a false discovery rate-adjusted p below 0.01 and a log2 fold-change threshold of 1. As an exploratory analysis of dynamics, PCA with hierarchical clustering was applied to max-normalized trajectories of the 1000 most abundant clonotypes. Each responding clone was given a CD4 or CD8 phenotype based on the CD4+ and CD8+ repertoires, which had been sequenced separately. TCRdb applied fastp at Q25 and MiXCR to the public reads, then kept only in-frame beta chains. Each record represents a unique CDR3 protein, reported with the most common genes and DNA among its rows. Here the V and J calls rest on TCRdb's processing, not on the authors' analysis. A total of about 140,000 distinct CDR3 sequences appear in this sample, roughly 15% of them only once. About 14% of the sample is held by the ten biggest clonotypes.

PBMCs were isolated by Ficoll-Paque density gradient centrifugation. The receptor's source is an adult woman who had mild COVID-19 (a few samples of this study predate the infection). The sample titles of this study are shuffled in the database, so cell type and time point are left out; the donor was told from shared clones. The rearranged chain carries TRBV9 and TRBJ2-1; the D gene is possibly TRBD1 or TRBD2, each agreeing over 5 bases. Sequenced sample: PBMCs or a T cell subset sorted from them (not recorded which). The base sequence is TGTGCCAGCAGCGTAGGGGACGGGATACATGAGCAGTTCTTC. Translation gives CASSVGDGIHEQFF.